This is a list of T cell receptor beta chains from one sample in a study of blood T cell repertoires in COVID-19. The table came from immunoSEQ multiplex PCR; TCRdb's copy has only in-frame clones and leaves some out. The repertoire holds around 330,000 clones, with 85% as singletons. The specimen sequenced was PBMCs or T cells enriched from blood (not recorded which). Receptors were obtained from a woman in her thirties who had been exposed to COVID-19. Both conserved end residues are part of each CDR3. The size of a clone is reported for some rows only, either as once, few or many, or as a class for expanded clones.

TRBV18	TRBJ2-1	NA	CASSPSESGTYNEQFF
TRBV5-1	TRBJ1-4	NA	CASSSLTGANEKLFF
TRBV2	TRBJ1-1	NA	CASRENRGANTEAFF
TRBV9	TRBJ1-2	once	CASTRDRGRHGYTF
TRBV9	TRBJ2-1	once	CASSGTSGREAGNEQFF
TRBV6-5	TRBJ1-5	once	CATSGGNQPQHF
TRBV7-3	TRBJ1-1	few	CASSWTENTEAFF
TRBV11-2	TRBJ1-3	NA	CASSQQGRENTIYF
TRBV7-9	TRBJ1-2	NA	CASSLWLRHYGYTF
TRBV7-2	TRBJ2-7	NA	CASSRDTLSYEQYF
TRBV5-8	TRBJ1-1	NA	CASPVAWPIGDTEAFF
TRBV6-5	TRBJ2-1	NA	CASSSLLISPENEQFF
TRBV28	TRBJ1-1	NA	CASSLVYARGTTEAFF
TRBV28	TRBJ1-2	NA	CASSQPPGYGYTF
TRBV28	TRBJ2-3	NA	CASSLSGFADTQYF
TRBV28	TRBJ2-7	NA	CASSPRGPRRLAGDHEQYF
TRBV9	TRBJ2-1	once	CASSVVGGIRYNEQFF
TRBV7-2	TRBJ2-7	NA	CASSFDRAYEQYF
TRBV5-1	TRBJ2-1	once	CASSLVVESVNEQFF
TRBV18	TRBJ1-2	NA	CASSPPTGGAIIGYTF
TRBV7-2	TRBJ1-2	NA	CASSLNREHGYTF
TRBV24-1	TRBJ2-3	once	CATSVPSTDTQYF
TRBV30	TRBJ1-2	NA	CASNRDRNDYTF
TRBV13	TRBJ2-2	NA	CASSFTAGGQPGELFF
TRBV29-1	TRBJ1-2	NA	CSVPSGARGVYGYTF
TRBV5-4	TRBJ2-7	once	CASSSNDLGQGSLLEQYF
TRBV28	TRBJ1-3	few	CASSLYQYSGNTIYF
TRBV28	TRBJ2-6	NA	CASSTPGASSGANVLTF
TRBV18	TRBJ1-2	few	CASSRQKSGTGDNYGYTF
TRBV11-2	TRBJ1-1	once	CASSLYGGRETEAFF
TRBV2	TRBJ1-4	NA	CASSASRGQREKLFF
TRBV28	TRBJ1-1	NA	CASLTQLMNTEAFF
TRBV6-2/TRBV6-3	TRBJ2-1	NA	CASSLGGGFHNEQFF
TRBV7-2	TRBJ2-7	NA	CASSFRGGQGAYEQYF
TRBV10-3	TRBJ2-1	NA	CAIRGDREDRGGSYNEQFF
TRBV5-1	TRBJ2-7	NA	CASSLGGISSYEQYF
TRBV27	TRBJ1-6	NA	CASSLQGAGHSPLHF
TRBV6-2/TRBV6-3	TRBJ1-5	NA	CASSYERQGSNQPQHF
TRBV19	TRBJ2-5	NA	CASSNRAASETQYF
TRBV7-2	TRBJ2-6	NA	CASSRLAPSSGANVLTF
TRBV28	TRBJ2-4	NA	CASGGVVDIQYF
TRBV7-2	TRBJ2-7	once	CASGWASTYEQYF
TRBV7-9	TRBJ2-2	NA	CASSLIPRDRGNNTGELFF
TRBV5-4	TRBJ2-3	NA	CASSLVSGSITDTQYF
TRBV11-2	TRBJ1-1	NA	CASSPGTGESEAFF